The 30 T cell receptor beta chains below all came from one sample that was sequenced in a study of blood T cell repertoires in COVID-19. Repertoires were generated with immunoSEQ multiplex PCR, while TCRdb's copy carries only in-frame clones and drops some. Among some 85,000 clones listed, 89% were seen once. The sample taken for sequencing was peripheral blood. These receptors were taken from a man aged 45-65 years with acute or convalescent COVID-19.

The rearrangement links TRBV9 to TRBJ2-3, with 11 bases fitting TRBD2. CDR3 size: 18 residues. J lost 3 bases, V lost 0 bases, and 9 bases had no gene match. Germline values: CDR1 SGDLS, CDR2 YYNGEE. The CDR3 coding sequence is TGTGCCAGCAGCGTAGGCGGTAGCGGGGGGGCCGGGACAGATACGCAGTATTTT. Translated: CASSVGGSGGAGTDTQYF.

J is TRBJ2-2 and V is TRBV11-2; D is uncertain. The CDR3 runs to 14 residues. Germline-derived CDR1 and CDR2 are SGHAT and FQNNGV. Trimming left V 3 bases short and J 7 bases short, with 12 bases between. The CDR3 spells CASSFGLKNGELFF. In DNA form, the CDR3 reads TGTGCCAGCAGCTTCGGTCTCAAAAACGGGGAGCTGTTTTTT.

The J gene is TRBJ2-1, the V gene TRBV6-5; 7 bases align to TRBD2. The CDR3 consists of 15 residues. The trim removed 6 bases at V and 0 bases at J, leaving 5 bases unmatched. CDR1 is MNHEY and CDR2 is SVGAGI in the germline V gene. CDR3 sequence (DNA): TGTGCCAGCAGGTCAGGCGGGGGCTCCTACAATGAGCAGTTCTTC. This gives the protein CASRSGGGSYNEQFF.

The CDR3, as DNA: TGTGCCAGCAGCTCGGACAGGGCTGGAAACACCATATATTTT. Its translation is CASSSDRAGNTIYF. The rearrangement links TRBV4-2 to TRBJ1-3; 8 bases agree with TRBD1. V dropped 5 bases and J dropped 2; count of bases not matched to a gene: 2. Looked up from germline, CDR1 is LGHNA and CDR2 is YNFKEQ. The CDR3 loop spans 14 amino acids.

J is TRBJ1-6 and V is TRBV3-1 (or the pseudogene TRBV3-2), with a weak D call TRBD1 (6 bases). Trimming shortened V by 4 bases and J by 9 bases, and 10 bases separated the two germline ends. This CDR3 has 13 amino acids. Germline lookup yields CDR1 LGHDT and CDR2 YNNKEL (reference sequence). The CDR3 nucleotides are TGTGCCAGCAGCCGGCAGGGGAGTTCACCCCTCCACTTT. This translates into CASSRQGSSPLHF.

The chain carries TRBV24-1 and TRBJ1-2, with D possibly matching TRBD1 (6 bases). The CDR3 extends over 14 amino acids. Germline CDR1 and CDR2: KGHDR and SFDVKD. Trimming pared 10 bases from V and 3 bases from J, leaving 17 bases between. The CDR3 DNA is TGTGCCACGAGGGGGTCGTGGCAGTACTATGGCTACACCTTC. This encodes CATRGSWQYYGYTF.

The CDR3 DNA reads TGTGCCAGCAGTGGCGGCAGGGGCCGTATCCACTTT. Residues: CASSGGRGRIHF. The chain combines TRBV28 with TRBJ1-6; TRBD1 is a possible D gene (6 bases). The V end lost 5 bases, the J end lost 17 bases, and 16 bases lay between the germline ends. The CDR3 has 12 amino acids. Germline V gene lookup returns CDR1 MDHEN and CDR2 SYDVKM.

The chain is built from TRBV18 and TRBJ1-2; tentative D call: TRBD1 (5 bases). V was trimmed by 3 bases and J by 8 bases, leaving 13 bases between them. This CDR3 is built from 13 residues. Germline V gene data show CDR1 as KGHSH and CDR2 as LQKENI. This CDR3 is CASSPTSRDGYTF. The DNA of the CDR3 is TGTGCCAGCTCACCCACTAGCAGGGACGGCTACACCTTC.

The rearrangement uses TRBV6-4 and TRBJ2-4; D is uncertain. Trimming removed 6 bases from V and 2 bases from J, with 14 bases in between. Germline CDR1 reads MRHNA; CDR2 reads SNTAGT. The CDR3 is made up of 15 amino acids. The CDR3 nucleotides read TGTGCCAGCAGCTTGCATCCCGAGACCAAAAACATTCAGTACTTC. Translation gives CASSLHPETKNIQYF.

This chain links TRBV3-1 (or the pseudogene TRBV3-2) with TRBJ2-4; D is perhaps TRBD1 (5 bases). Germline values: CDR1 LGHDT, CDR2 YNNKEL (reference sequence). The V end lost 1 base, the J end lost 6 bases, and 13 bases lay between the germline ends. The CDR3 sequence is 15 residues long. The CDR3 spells CASSQGGNGLNIQYF. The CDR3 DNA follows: TGTGCCAGCAGCCAAGGGGGCAATGGGTTAAACATTCAGTACTTC.

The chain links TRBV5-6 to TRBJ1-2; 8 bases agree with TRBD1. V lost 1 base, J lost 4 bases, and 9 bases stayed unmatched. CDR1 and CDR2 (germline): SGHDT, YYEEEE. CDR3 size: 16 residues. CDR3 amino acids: CASSLSQGARSYGYTF. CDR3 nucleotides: TGTGCCAGCAGCTTGTCCCAGGGGGCACGAAGCTATGGCTACACCTTC.

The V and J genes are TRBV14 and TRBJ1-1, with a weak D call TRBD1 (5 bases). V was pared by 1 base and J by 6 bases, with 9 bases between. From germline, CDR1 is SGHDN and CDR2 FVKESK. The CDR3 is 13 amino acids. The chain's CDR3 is CASSQVAGPEAFF. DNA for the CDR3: TGTGCCAGCAGCCAAGTGGCGGGACCTGAAGCTTTCTTT. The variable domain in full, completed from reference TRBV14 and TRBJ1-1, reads EAGVTQFPSHSVIEKGQTVTLRCDPISGHDNLYWYRRVMGKEIKFLLHFVKESKQDESGMPNNRFLAERTGGTYSTLKVQPAELEDSGVYFCASSQVAGPEAFFGQGTRLTVV.

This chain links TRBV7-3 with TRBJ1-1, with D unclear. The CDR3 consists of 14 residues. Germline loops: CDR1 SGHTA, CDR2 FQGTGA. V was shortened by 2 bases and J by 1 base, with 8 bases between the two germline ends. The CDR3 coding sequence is TGTGCCAGCAGCTTAGGCCATGCGAACACTGAAGCTTTCTTT. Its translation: CASSLGHANTEAFF.

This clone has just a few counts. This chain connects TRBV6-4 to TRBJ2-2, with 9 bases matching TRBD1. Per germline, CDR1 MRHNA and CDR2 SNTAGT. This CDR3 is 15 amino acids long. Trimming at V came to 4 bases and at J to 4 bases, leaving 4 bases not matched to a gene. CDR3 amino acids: CASSATGGGTGELFF. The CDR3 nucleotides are TGTGCCAGCAGTGCCACAGGGGGCGGCACCGGGGAGCTGTTTTTT.

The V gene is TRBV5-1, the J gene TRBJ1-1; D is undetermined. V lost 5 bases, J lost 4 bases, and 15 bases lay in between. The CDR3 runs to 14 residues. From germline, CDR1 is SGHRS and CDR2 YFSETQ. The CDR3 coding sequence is TGCGCCAGCAGTTCCGACCAGGTCATCACTGAAGCTTTCTTT. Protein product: CASSSDQVITEAFF.

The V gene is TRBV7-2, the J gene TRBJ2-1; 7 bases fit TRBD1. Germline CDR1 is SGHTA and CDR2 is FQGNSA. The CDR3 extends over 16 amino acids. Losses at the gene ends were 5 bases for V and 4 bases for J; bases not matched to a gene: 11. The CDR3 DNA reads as TGTGCCAGCAGCACCAGACAGGGCCAACTTTACAATGAGCAGTTCTTC. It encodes CASSTRQGQLYNEQFF.

CDR3 in DNA: TGTGCCAGCAGCTTAGACAGGGCTTCTGGGGCCAACGTCCTGACTTTC. Its protein is CASSLDRASGANVLTF. The chain links TRBV7-3 to TRBJ2-6, with 7 positions matching TRBD1. Trimming cost V 2 bases and J 1 base; bases outside gene matches: 2. This CDR3 is built from 16 residues. The V gene's germline CDR1 is SGHTA and CDR2 FQGTGA.

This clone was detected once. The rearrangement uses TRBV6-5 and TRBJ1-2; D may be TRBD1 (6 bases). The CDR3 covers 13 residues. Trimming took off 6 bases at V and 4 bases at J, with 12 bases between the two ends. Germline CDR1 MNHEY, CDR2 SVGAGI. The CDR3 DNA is TGTGCCAGCAGACTGAGGACAGCCTATGGCTACACCTTC. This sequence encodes CASRLRTAYGYTF.

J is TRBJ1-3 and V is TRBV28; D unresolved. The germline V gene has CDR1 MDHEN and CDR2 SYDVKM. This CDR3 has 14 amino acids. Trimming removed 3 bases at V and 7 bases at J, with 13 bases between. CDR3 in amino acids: CASSLGSRSNTIYF. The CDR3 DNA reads TGTGCCAGCAGTTTGGGCAGCAGGTCGAACACCATATATTTT.

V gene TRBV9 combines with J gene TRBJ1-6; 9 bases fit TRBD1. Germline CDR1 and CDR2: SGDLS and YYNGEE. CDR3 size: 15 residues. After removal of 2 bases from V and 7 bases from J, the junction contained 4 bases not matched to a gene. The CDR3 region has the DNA TGTGCCAGCAGCGTTCAACAGGGGGCCAATTCACCCCTCCACTTT. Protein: CASSVQQGANSPLHF.

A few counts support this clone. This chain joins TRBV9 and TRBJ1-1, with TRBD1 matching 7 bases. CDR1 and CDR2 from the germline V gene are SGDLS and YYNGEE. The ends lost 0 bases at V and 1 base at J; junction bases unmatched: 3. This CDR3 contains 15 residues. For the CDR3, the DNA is TGTGCCAGCAGCGTAGGGGGACAGCAGAACACTGAAGCTTTCTTT. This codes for CASSVGGQQNTEAFF.

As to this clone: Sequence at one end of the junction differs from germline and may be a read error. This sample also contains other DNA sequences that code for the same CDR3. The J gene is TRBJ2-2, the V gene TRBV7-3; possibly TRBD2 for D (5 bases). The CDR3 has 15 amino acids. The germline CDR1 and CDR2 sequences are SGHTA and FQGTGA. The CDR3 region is CASSLNPSGSGELFF. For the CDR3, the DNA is TGCGCCAGCAGCTTAAATCCCTCGGGGTCCGGGGAGCTGTTTTTT.

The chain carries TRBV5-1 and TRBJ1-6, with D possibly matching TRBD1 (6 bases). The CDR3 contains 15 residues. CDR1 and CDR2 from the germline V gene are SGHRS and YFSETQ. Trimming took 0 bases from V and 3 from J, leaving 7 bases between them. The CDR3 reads CASSLDRVYNSPLHF. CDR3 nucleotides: TGCGCCAGCAGCTTGGACAGGGTCTATAATTCACCCCTCCACTTT.

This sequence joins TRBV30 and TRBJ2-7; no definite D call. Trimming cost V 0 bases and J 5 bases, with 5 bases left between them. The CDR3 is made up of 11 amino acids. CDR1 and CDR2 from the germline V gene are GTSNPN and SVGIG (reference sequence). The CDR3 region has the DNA TGTGCCTGGAGTGTACTGAACGAGCAGTACTTC. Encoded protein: CAWSVLNEQYF.

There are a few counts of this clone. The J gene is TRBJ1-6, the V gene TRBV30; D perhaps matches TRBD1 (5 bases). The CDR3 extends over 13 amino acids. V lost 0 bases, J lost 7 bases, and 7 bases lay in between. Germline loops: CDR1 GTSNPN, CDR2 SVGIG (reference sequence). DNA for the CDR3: TGTGCCTGGAGTGTGCCAGGGAATTCACCCCTCCACTTT. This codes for CAWSVPGNSPLHF.

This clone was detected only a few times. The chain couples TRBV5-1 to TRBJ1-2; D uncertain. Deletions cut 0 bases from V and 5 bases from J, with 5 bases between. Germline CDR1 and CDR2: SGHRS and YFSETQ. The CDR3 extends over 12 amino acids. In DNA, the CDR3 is TGCGCCAGCAGCTTGGACAAATATGGCTACACCTTC. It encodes CASSLDKYGYTF.

DNA for the CDR3: TGTGCCAGCAGCCCTGGAGGGGGCCCCTCTAGCACAGATACGCAGTATTTT. Translating gives CASSPGGGPSSTDTQYF. The rearrangement uses TRBV7-2 and TRBJ2-3, with a possible D match to TRBD1 (7 bases). Germline CDR1 SGHTA, CDR2 FQGNSA. Trimming removed 5 bases at V and 0 bases at J, with 18 bases between. The CDR3 spans 17 residues.

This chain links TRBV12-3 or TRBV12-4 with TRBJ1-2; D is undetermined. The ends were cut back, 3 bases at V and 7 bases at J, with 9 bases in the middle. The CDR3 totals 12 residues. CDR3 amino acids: CASSLRFSGYTF. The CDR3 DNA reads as TGTGCCAGCAGTTTGAGGTTCTCTGGCTACACCTTC.

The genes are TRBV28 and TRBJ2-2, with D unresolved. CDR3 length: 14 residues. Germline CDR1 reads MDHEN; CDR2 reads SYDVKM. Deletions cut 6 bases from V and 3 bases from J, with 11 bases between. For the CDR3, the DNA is TGTGCCAGCAGGGGCGCCGGCTACACCGGGGAGCTGTTTTTT. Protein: CASRGAGYTGELFF.

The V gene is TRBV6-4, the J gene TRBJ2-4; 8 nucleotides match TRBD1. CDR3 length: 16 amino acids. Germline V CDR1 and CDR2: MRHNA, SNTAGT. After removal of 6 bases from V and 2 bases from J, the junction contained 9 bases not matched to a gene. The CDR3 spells CASRHQGALTKNIQYF. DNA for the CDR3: TGTGCCAGCAGGCATCAGGGGGCTCTTACCAAAAACATTCAGTACTTC.